The T cell receptor beta chain described here comes from a study of memory CD4+ T cells and cytomegalovirus serostatus (dated 2019 in TCRdb). Regarding the study in general: The cohort comprised around 35 healthy Belgian adults, 9 CMV seropositive and roughly 24 CMV seronegative. The study sequenced CD4+ memory TCRbeta repertoires of a Belgian cohort with known cytomegalovirus serostatus to replicate a published TCR-based CMV serostatus classifier.

Summary of the overall study and its limitations: For predicting CMV serostatus, the median bootstrapped AUC was roughly 0.96 using the original framework and approximately 0.91 using a US-trained random forest. The original-framework classifier achieved a median bootstrapped AUC of about 0.94 with a 95% CI of 0.76-1.00 on the Belgian cohort. Of around 150 previously reported CMV-associated TCRbeta sequences, 67 appeared in the CD4+ memory repertoires, each in one to five individuals. The results were interpreted as suggesting that the CMV-associated TCR signature is largely present in the CD4+ memory repertoire. Unlike the original study, which covered naive and memory CD4+ and CD8+ populations, the Belgian study sequenced only CD4+CD45RO+ memory cells.

A FACSAria II was used to sort memory CD4+ T cells, defined as single viable CD3+CD4+CD8-CD45RO+ cells. CMV serostatus was assessed using a Roche Elecsys assay, by which serum IgG against CMV pp150, pp28, p38 and p52 was detected. After the samples were thawed, total CD4+ T cells were enriched through positive selection using CD4 magnetic microbeads. The samples came from a separate study whose specific focus was interrogating the CD4+ T cell memory repertoire. Peripheral blood mononuclear cells were isolated and cryopreserved following standard operating procedures; serum was stored at -80 °C. CD3-PerCP (BW264/56), CD4-APC (RPA-T4), CD45RO-PE (UCHT1) and CD8-Pacific Orange (3B5) antibodies were used for staining, and non-viable cells were excluded with Sytox blue. Genomic DNA was extracted from sorted cells with the Quick-DNA Microprep Kit. Amplification of TCRbeta DNA was done with the immunoSEQ hsTCRbeta kit, following the protocol from the manufacturer. TCRbeta libraries were sequenced on an Illumina MiSeq instrument. In the original analysis: Once out-of-frame sequences had been removed, 2,204,828 distinct TCRbeta sequences were left, which works out to an average of approximately 61,000 per individual. Each individual was scored by the count of 150 to 200 previously reported CMV-associated TCRbeta sequences and the total productive distinct TCRbeta count. A beta-binomial model was reimplemented in Python, and scikit-learn random forests with default parameters were trained on US cohort data. Classifier performance on the Belgian cohort was summarized as median AUC with percentile confidence intervals over 10,000 bootstrap iterations. The table was pulled from immuneACCESS by TCRdb, which kept in-frame rearrangements only. Such tables lose some clones; where checked, under half of the loss comes from unresolved V genes, and the rest has no known cause. The V and J calls and clone size come from that table; D and trimming were worked out from the DNA. This sample gives about 52,000 clones in total; around 78% of them show up just once. Together, the top ten hold 0.77% of the sample.

A few counts support this clone. The antigen it binds to is not known. Base qualities are not provided; no much larger clone lies one nucleotide away. V drops 5 bases and J drops 6 bases, leaving 17 bases in between. The germline V gene specifies SGHVS as CDR1 and FQNEAQ as CDR2. The CDR3, from cysteine to phenylalanine, totals 15 residues. Here the CDR3 DNA is all that survives: 45 bases in frame from base 1. Sequencing input: memory CD4+ T cells from blood. The receptor chain draws on TRBV7-8 and TRBJ1-5, with TRBD1 tentatively as D gene (6 bases match). This TCR was sampled from an adult in good health and CMV-seronegative. The CDR3 sequence is CASSGGQLGGQPQHF. The DNA sequence is given as TGTGCCAGCAGCGGGGGCCAACTGGGAGGTCAGCCCCAGCATTTT.